The source of this TCR beta chain is a study of T cell responses to AZD1222 COVID-19 vaccine (dated by TCRdb to the early 2020s). For the study in its entirety: A total of roughly 240 trial participants underwent TCR sequencing, of whom 207 received two doses of AZD1222 and about 25 received two doses of the MenACWY control vaccine. Trial participants were enrolled by age into 18-55, 56-69 and 70-plus year subgroups, with approximately 150, 30 and 60 TCR-sequenced participants respectively. The study at large found these results: Vaccine-associated CD4 TCRs spanned the whole spike protein, with dominant responses in regions 160-218 and 743-854. Participants were mostly white British, with more females than males. The authors suggested clonal diversity may have been underestimated. Because no samples from the day 14 peak response were available, repertoires could be characterized only after the peak T cell response. Nearly half of unique spike-specific TCRs reportedly recognized epitopes outside regions mutated in the B.1.351 and B.1.1.7 variants. After two AZD1222 doses, spike-specific TCR breadth and depth were significantly higher than at day 0 and than in MenACWY recipients. In the small 56-69-year group, the increase in depth fell short of significance, most likely because of low power. Conclusions about previously exposed vaccinees are limited, since just six or seven AZD1222 recipients were seropositive for SARS-CoV-2 at baseline.

The CDR3 regions of human TCRbeta chains were subjected to immunosequencing. As for the original processing: TCRs in the repertoires were compared against a reference library of SARS-CoV-2-specific TCRs that had been generated with the MIRA antigen-specificity platform. Breadth was defined as the fraction of unique TCRs that were SARS-CoV-2-associated. Depth was defined as the fraction of total T cells that were SARS-CoV-2-associated. Using the MIRA data, each spike-specific TCR was mapped to the spike region that the TCR reacts to and placed in a CD4 or CD8 class. Log10-transformed breadth and depth values were compared by one-way ANOVA with Sidak's multiple comparisons tests. Entries here come from immuneACCESS through TCRdb and include only in-frame sequences with V and J called. Some clones fail to appear in such tables; in the studies checked, an unresolved V gene covers under half of the shortfall, and the cause of the remainder is unknown. The D gene and trimming were derived from the DNA, and the V and J assignments and clone size from that table. For this sample there are some 150,000 clones; almost 95% appear just once. Jointly, the top ten make up around 3.5% of the sample.

Remarks on this clone: Its antigen target is currently unknown. Base qualities are not recorded, but no much larger clone differs from it by a single base.

The time point label of this sample denotes: about 28 days (+/-7) after the second vaccine dose. Because spike-specific TCR depth and breadth did not differ between the two schedules, AZD1222 recipients who got a second dose at roughly 4 weeks were pooled with those who got a second dose at roughly 12 weeks. Vaccinee samples came from UK trials COV001 and COV002, including a single-blind randomized controlled phase 2/3 trial of AZD1222 (ChAdOx1 nCoV-19) in healthy adults. Trial participant PBMC samples were collected at day 0 and day 28 after the second dose for TCRbeta chain sequencing. The CDR3 goes from the cysteine to the phenylalanine over 13 residues. This entry keeps only the CDR3 DNA: 39 bases, framed from base 1. The germline V gene encodes CDR1 SGHRS and CDR2 YFSETQ. The V end loses 4 bases and the J end loses 6 bases, and a stretch of 14 bases separates them.

This specimen was peripheral blood, taken 28 days after the second AZD1222 dose. The rearrangement joined TRBV5-1 to TRBJ2-7; no D segment can be confidently identified. This TCR was sampled from an adult who received the AZD1222 COVID-19 vaccine. The CDR3 region: CASSHSDVPEQYF. The nucleotide sequence reads TGCGCCAGCAGCCATTCCGACGTCCCCGAGCAGTACTTC.